This T cell receptor beta chain was documented in a study of blood T cell repertoires in COVID-19. Produced via immunoSEQ multiplex PCR; TCRdb's table is partial and in-frame only. This sample carries 250,000 to 300,000 clones, around four fifths of them seen once, and the ten largest clones take about 4.3%. V shed 6 bases and J 4 bases; nucleotides not matched to a gene: 2. There are 12 residues in the CDR3. CDR1 is SNHLY, CDR2 FYNNEI, per germline. Sequenced: peripheral blood. The J gene is TRBJ1-2, the V gene TRBV2, with 7 nucleotides matching TRBD1. This receptor was identified in a man between 60 and 75 years old who had recovered from COVID-19. The CDR3 reads CASSRQGYGYTF. CDR3 in DNA: TGTGCCAGCAGCCGACAGGGCTATGGCTACACCTTC.